Sequencing of this T cell receptor beta chain was carried out in a study of shared clonotypes between healthy human individuals. Study at large: A few men and a couple of women, aged 18 to 49, were donors. Overall study findings and caveats: Naive CD4 clonotypes were shared across a few donors at 5% to 6%. Rarefaction curves obtained for sorted subsets showed sequencing incomplete despite large depth.

Profiled with immunoSEQ multiplex PCR; TCRdb holds only in-frame clones, not every one. The repertoire holds about 820,000 clones, with approximately 92% as singletons. To note about this clone: Its matching antigen is unknown.

Naive CD8 cells lacked CD45RO and underwent positive selection for CCR7, leaving out terminally differentiated effector memory CD45RA+ cells. The study drew all its donors from Caucasian adults living in Nashville, Tennessee. The material sequenced was naive CD8+ T cells sorted from blood. The TCR sequence derives from a man aged 25-45 years in good health.

The CDR3 spells CASTLESRNAYEQYF. CDR3 DNA sequence: TGTGCCAGCACCTTGGAGTCCAGGAACGCCTACGAGCAGTACTTC. This rearrangement joins TRBV2 to TRBJ2-7; D remains unclear. V lost 7 bases and J 2 bases, leaving 18 bases between the germline ends. The CDR3 is made up of 15 amino acids. Looked up from germline, CDR1 is SNHLY and CDR2 is FYNNEI.